The clone carrying this T cell receptor beta chain was seen at least ten times. The data belong to a study of T cells in Graves' hyperthyroidism and ophthalmopathy. Authors of the study amplified TCR beta CDR3 regions from RNA transcripts. First-round RT-PCR of the TCR CDR3 relied on the HTBI primer set. MiXCR was run by TCRdb on the multiplex PCR reads, yielding one entry per CDR3 protein. The repertoire consists of approximately 640,000 distinct CDR3 sequences, with roughly 15% occurring once and the leading ten covering over 3.5%. This receptor was taken from a woman aged 25-40 years with Graves' hyperthyroidism. Sequenced sample: blood.

For the CDR3, the DNA is TGTGCCAGCAGTTACGGGACAGGGGCAGATACGCAGTATTTT. It encodes CASSYGTGADTQYF. The chain couples TRBV6-6 to TRBJ2-3; 10 positions match TRBD1. V trimming: 2 bases; J trimming: 4 bases; junction bases outside the gene matches: 0. The germline V gene encodes CDR1 MNHNY and CDR2 SVGAGI (reference sequence). The CDR3 runs to 14 residues.